Each of the 11 T cell receptor beta chains below was sequenced from the same sample in a study of OX40 agonist ivuxolimab in advanced cancers. Sequencing was performed with immunoSEQ multiplex PCR; in TCRdb, only in-frame clones are kept and a portion is missing. The data hold approximately 91,000 clones, with approximately 86% observed a single time. Sample: CD4+ or CD8+ T cells sorted from blood, taken in a trial of the OX40 agonist ivuxolimab. The receptors derive from an adult with an advanced solid tumor such as melanoma, head and neck, liver or kidney cancer.

The chain carries TRBV27 and TRBJ1-5; TRBD1 might be the D (5 bases). CDR3 length equals 16 residues. Germline V gene data show CDR1 as MNHEY and CDR2 as SMNVEV (reference sequence). The V and J ends lost 5 bases and 2 bases respectively, with 16 bases between them. The CDR3 protein is CASSAAGQRRNQPQHF. CDR3 sequence (DNA): TGTGCCAGCAGTGCGGCAGGGCAGCGTCGCAATCAGCCCCAGCATTTT.

This chain links TRBV11-3 with TRBJ2-1, with a tentative D call TRBD2 (5 bases). Germline CDR1 reads SGHNT; CDR2 reads YENEEA. V lost 1 base and J 6 bases, leaving 7 bases between the germline ends. This CDR3 has 13 amino acids. The CDR3 DNA reads as TGTGCCAGCAGCTTAGGAGGGTCCAATGAGCAGTTCTTC. This codes for CASSLGGSNEQFF.

The V gene is TRBV9, the J gene TRBJ2-3; 10 bases align to TRBD2. Germline V lookup: CDR1 SGDLS, CDR2 YYNGEE. The J segment lost 5 bases and the V segment lost 2 bases, leaving 5 bases of the junction unmatched. This CDR3 is built from 15 residues. Here the CDR3 reads CASSVLAGVEDTQYF. In DNA form, the CDR3 reads TGTGCCAGCAGCGTCCTAGCGGGGGTGGAAGATACGCAGTATTTT.

The J gene is TRBJ1-1, the V gene TRBV6-5, with D possibly being TRBD1 (6 bases). In germline, CDR1 is MNHEY, CDR2 SVGAGI. Trimming removed 0 bases from V and 5 bases from J, with 13 bases in between. The CDR3 has 15 amino acids. Written as DNA, the CDR3 is TGTGCCAGCAGTTACTCTGGGGGCGAGGGTACTGAAGCTTTCTTT. This codes for CASSYSGGEGTEAFF.

V and J are TRBV5-1 and TRBJ1-6; D is unclear. With 0 bases removed from V and 8 bases from J, the gap between germline ends came to 6 bases. The CDR3 loop spans 13 amino acids. Germline lookup yields CDR1 SGHRS and CDR2 YFSETQ. As DNA, the CDR3 is TGCGCCAGCAGCTTGGGGCGGGATTCACCCCTCCACTTT. As protein: CASSLGRDSPLHF.

This clone was counted between two and nine times. The rearrangement joins TRBV19 to TRBJ2-7; D unresolved. The CDR3 runs to 9 residues. The germline V gene encodes CDR1 LNHDA and CDR2 SQIVND (reference sequence). V was trimmed by 8 bases and J by 3 bases, leaving 2 bases between them. CDR3 in amino acids: CASYYEQYF. DNA of the CDR3: TGTGCCAGTTACTACGAGCAGTACTTC.

In its sample, this clone was seen a few times. The V and J genes are TRBV18 and TRBJ2-7, with D tentatively TRBD1 (5 bases). Trimming left V 4 bases short and J 1 base short, with 11 bases between. The germline gives CDR1 KGHSH, CDR2 LQKENI. This CDR3 has 14 residues. For the CDR3, the DNA is TGTGCCAGCTCACACTCGGACATATCCTACGAGCAGTACTTC. Protein product: CASSHSDISYEQYF.

The chain uses TRBV30 and TRBJ2-1, with D maybe TRBD2 (6 bases). V gave up 0 bases and J gave up 13 bases, with 16 bases separating them. The CDR3 is 13 amino acids. Germline values: CDR1 GTSNPN, CDR2 SVGIG (reference sequence). CDR3 DNA sequence: TGTGCCTGGAGTGTAAGGTGGGGACTCCAACAGTTCTTC. Translating it yields CAWSVRWGLQQFF.

This clone came up once. The chain carries TRBV7-2 and TRBJ2-1; 10 positions match TRBD2. V trimming: 4 bases; J trimming: 4 bases; junction bases outside the gene matches: 1. Germline CDR1 SGHTA, CDR2 FQGNSA. The CDR3 is 14 amino acids. The CDR3 DNA follows: TGTGCCAGCAGCTGGACTAGCGGTTACAATGAGCAGTTCTTC. Encoded protein: CASSWTSGYNEQFF. The variable domain in full, completed from reference TRBV7-2 and TRBJ2-1, reads GAGVSQSPSNKVTEKGKDVELRCDPISGHTALYWYRQSLGQGLEFLIYFQGNSAPDKSGLPSDRFSAERTGGSVSTLTIQRTQQEDSAVYLCASSWTSGYNEQFFGPGTRLTVL.

The chain uses TRBV19 and TRBJ1-1; D may be TRBD1 (6 bases). Germline V lookup: CDR1 LNHDA, CDR2 SQIVND (reference sequence). The CDR3 runs to 17 residues. V lost 3 bases and J 5 bases, leaving 22 bases between the germline ends. CDR3 residues: CASSMGGQGFSKTEAFF. The CDR3 DNA is TGTGCCAGTAGTATGGGGGGGCAGGGGTTCTCCAAAACTGAAGCTTTCTTT.

The chain recombines TRBV5-4 with TRBJ2-2, with 12 bases identical to TRBD2. The CDR3 totals 16 residues. CDR1 is SGHNT, CDR2 YYREEE, per germline (reference sequence). Trimming took 0 bases from V and 6 from J; bases not matched to a gene: 3. This CDR3 is CASSLGLAGVSGELFF. Written as DNA, the CDR3 is TGTGCCAGCAGCTTGGGACTAGCGGGGGTGTCCGGGGAGCTGTTTTTT.